This T cell receptor (beta chain) emerged from a study of T cells expressing NK-cell markers. General study findings and limits: Roughly 1.0-8% of CD8+ T cells in several donors belonged to dominant NKG2C+ clonotypes.

Germline CDR1 LNHDA, CDR2 SQIVND (reference sequence). The length of the CDR3 is 14 residues. About this clonotype itself: What it recognizes is unknown.

Production of TCR beta cDNA relied on 5'RACE template switching with UMIs. One entry per CDR3 protein, without DNA, is what TCRdb gives after re-calling the 5' RACE reads. Its table records about 260,000 distinct CDR3 sequences. This receptor was identified in a woman between 18 and 70 years old in good health. The sample comprised blood T cells: a sorted CD56 or NKG2C T cell subset, CD4+ or CD8+ T cells, or bulk PBMC T cells (not recorded which). The V gene is TRBV19, the J gene TRBJ2-5; TCRdb calls TRBD2, which cannot be checked without DNA. The CDR3 reads CASSMSAGQETQYF.